This T cell receptor beta chain was sequenced for a study of cytomegalovirus exposure and HLA in healthy donors. The CDR3 has 14 residues. CDR1 SGHTA and CDR2 FQGTGA come from the germline V gene. Trimming removed 2 bases at V and 5 bases at J, with 12 bases between. Researchers ran the PCR with 60 Vbeta and 13 Jbeta primers. TCRdb's copy holds only in-frame clones and misses some; the assay was immunoSEQ multiplex PCR. The sample lists some 150,000 clones, less than 85% occurring once. Each donor was nominally healthy when sampled (though unrecorded immune exposures were likely). This receptor was taken from a man aged 55-75 years in good health and CMV-seronegative. The chain joins TRBV7-3 to TRBJ2-5; D is possibly TRBD2 (6 bases). The sample taken for sequencing was PBMCs. The CDR3 loop reads CASSLGGGSETQYF. CDR3 sequence (DNA): TGTGCCAGCAGCTTAGGCGGAGGGTCGGAGACCCAGTACTTC. The variable domain in full, with the rest retrieved from reference TRBV7-3 and TRBJ2-5, is GAGVSQTPSNKVTEKGKYVELRCDPISGHTALYWYRQSLGQGPEFLIYFQGTGAADDSGLPNDRFFAVRPEGSVSTLKIQRTERGDSAVYLCASSLGGGSETQYFGPGTRLLVL.